These T cell receptor beta chains were read from a single sample in a study of OX40 agonist ivuxolimab in advanced cancers. Libraries were prepared by immunoSEQ multiplex PCR; TCRdb keeps only in-frame clonotypes and omits some of them. The repertoire holds about 19,000 clones, nearly 85% seen once, with roughly 55% in the top ten. This material consisted of CD4+ or CD8+ T cells sorted from blood, taken in a trial of the OX40 agonist ivuxolimab. Receptors were obtained from an adult with an advanced solid tumor such as melanoma, head and neck, liver or kidney cancer. CDR3s leave out the opening cysteine and the closing phenylalanine or tryptophan. Fields, in order: CDR3 protein, clone size, J gene, V gene. The size of a clone is reported for some rows only, either as once, few or many, or as a class for expanded clones.

CDR3: ASSPGRTASPYNEQF; size: .; J: TRBJ2-1; V: TRBV18
CDR3: ASSAGGAFEQY; size: .; J: TRBJ2-7; V: TRBV7-9
CDR3: ASSLQWPSREAF; size: .; J: TRBJ1-1; V: TRBV28
CDR3: ASSEALQSGGSADTQY; size: few; J: TRBJ2-3; V: TRBV2
CDR3: ASRLSYEQY; size: .; J: TRBJ2-7; V: TRBV2
CDR3: ASSYSSGGPEAF; size: .; J: TRBJ1-1; V: TRBV6-5
CDR3: ASSPMGGEAF; size: .; J: TRBJ1-1; V: TRBV7-3
CDR3: ASTPSGGYEQY; size: .; J: TRBJ2-7; V: TRBV6-5
CDR3: ASSSFSPAGTEAF; size: .; J: TRBJ1-1; V: TRBV7-2
CDR3: ASSVQGFTEAF; size: .; J: TRBJ1-1; V: TRBV6-6
CDR3: ASSSDTGGGETQY; size: .; J: TRBJ2-5; V: TRBV5-4
CDR3: SVDGDTISYEQY; size: .; J: TRBJ2-7; V: TRBV29-1
CDR3: ASRPGVGGAPSNQPQH; size: .; J: TRBJ1-5; V: TRBV12-2
CDR3: ASSPSLVSVEQY; size: .; J: TRBJ2-7; V: TRBV13
CDR3: ASSFNYKLY; size: .; J: TRBJ2-7; V: TRBV27
CDR3: ASSETVGERDTQY; size: .; J: TRBJ2-3; V: TRBV6-1
CDR3: ASSLTGGRNDNEQF; size: .; J: TRBJ2-1; V: TRBV18
CDR3: ASSTPQGSPLH; size: .; J: TRBJ1-6; V: TRBV28
CDR3: ASSSGGEEGTDTQY; size: once; J: TRBJ2-3; V: TRBV5-6
CDR3: ASSTPTNLYNEQF; size: .; J: TRBJ2-1; V: TRBV13
CDR3: ASSFPLRGQGGPDTQY; size: .; J: TRBJ2-3; V: TRBV2
CDR3: ASSPQETQY; size: .; J: TRBJ2-5; V: TRBV11-1
CDR3: ASLGITDTQY; size: .; J: TRBJ2-3; V: TRBV11-2
CDR3: ASSLLLPGGPAEQF; size: .; J: TRBJ2-1; V: TRBV7-3
CDR3: ASSEAGANVLT; size: once; J: TRBJ2-6; V: TRBV6-5
CDR3: ASSLDGGQGYEQY; size: .; J: TRBJ2-7; V: TRBV5-1
CDR3: ASSLGLAGDEQF; size: once; J: TRBJ2-1; V: TRBV5-4
CDR3: ASSRVTGLLLDQETQY; size: .; J: TRBJ2-5; V: TRBV4-2
CDR3: ASSSHHRPGRGTEAF; size: .; J: TRBJ1-1; V: TRBV9
CDR3: ASSLARDYGYT; size: .; J: TRBJ1-2; V: TRBV5-5
CDR3: ASSLSSEAYEQY; size: .; J: .; V: TRBV27
CDR3: ASSLLGGGPYNEQF; size: .; J: TRBJ2-1; V: TRBV5-6
CDR3: ASSLLLTDTQY; size: .; J: TRBJ2-3; V: TRBV27
CDR3: ASSVVGVGTGVSGYT; size: .; J: TRBJ1-2; V: TRBV9
CDR3: ASSLAKAGPNSPLH; size: .; J: TRBJ1-6; V: TRBV7-6
CDR3: ASSLQSSYEQY; size: .; J: TRBJ2-7; V: TRBV7-6
CDR3: ASSLGTTYEQY; size: .; J: TRBJ2-7; V: TRBV7-7
CDR3: ASSSVDRAYNDEQF; size: .; J: TRBJ2-1; V: TRBV5-4
CDR3: ASSLNGPNTEAF; size: .; J: TRBJ1-1; V: TRBV7-3
CDR3: ASAGTGDLSGANVLT; size: .; J: TRBJ2-6; V: TRBV6-4
CDR3: ASSLFLRGGANVLT; size: once; J: TRBJ2-6; V: TRBV27
CDR3: ASSQDRSSSGNTIY; size: .; J: TRBJ1-3; V: TRBV4-3
CDR3: ATSRIGINQPQH; size: .; J: TRBJ1-5; V: TRBV15
CDR3: ASSPDRWNTGELF; size: .; J: TRBJ2-2; V: TRBV7-2
CDR3: ASGSGGTDTQY; size: .; J: TRBJ2-3; V: TRBV9
CDR3: ASTTGDPDTQY; size: .; J: TRBJ2-3; V: TRBV6-6
CDR3: ASSYLESSYNSPLH; size: few; J: TRBJ1-6; V: TRBV6-5
CDR3: ASSLGPGGITEAF; size: few; J: TRBJ1-1; V: TRBV5-5
CDR3: ASSLTGLNYEQY; size: once; J: TRBJ2-7; V: TRBV28